This passage covers 12 T cell receptor beta chains from one sample sequenced in a study of STAT5B mutations in CD4+ large granular lymphocyte leukemia. Using immunoSEQ multiplex PCR, the repertoire was profiled, and TCRdb retains in-frame clones only, with some absent. This sample has tens of thousands of clones, with around 81% found just once. The sample consisted of CD4+ T cells from blood buffy coats. Every receptor here comes from a human donor in good health.

This chain links TRBV7-3 with TRBJ1-1; unclear D gene. CDR1 and CDR2 (germline): SGHTA, FQGTGA. Trimming left V 1 base short and J 1 base short, with 4 bases between. This CDR3 has 13 amino acids. CDR3 region: CASSLRENTEAFF. DNA of the CDR3: TGTGCCAGCAGCTTAAGGGAGAACACTGAAGCTTTCTTT.

This clone has a handful of counts. The rearrangement uses TRBV7-9 and TRBJ2-7; 8 bases are shared with TRBD1. The CDR3 has 14 residues. Germline CDR1 reads SEHNR; CDR2 reads FQNEAQ (reference sequence). Germline trimming cut 5 bases from V and 7 bases from J; bases unmatched to any gene: 10. The CDR3 spells CASSLGQGSEEQYF. DNA of the CDR3: TGTGCCAGCAGCCTAGGACAGGGTTCGGAAGAGCAGTACTTC.

The chain carries TRBV27 and TRBJ2-3; 12 bases are a match to TRBD2. This CDR3 contains 16 residues. CDR1 and CDR2 from the germline V gene are MNHEY and SMNVEV (reference sequence). Trimming took 2 bases from V and 5 from J; bases not matched to a gene: 5. In nucleotides, the CDR3 is TGTGCCAGCAGTTTAACCGGGACTAGCGGGCAAGATACGCAGTATTTT. Its translation: CASSLTGTSGQDTQYF.

The chain has TRBV6-6 and TRBJ1-1; D unresolved. The CDR3 totals 13 residues. CDR1 and CDR2 from the germline V gene are MNHNY and SVGAGI (reference sequence). V was clipped by 7 bases and J by 1 base, with 10 bases between them. The DNA for the CDR3 is TGTGCCAGCACGTTGGGCGAGAACACTGAAGCTTTCTTT. As protein: CASTLGENTEAFF.

The J gene is TRBJ2-3, the V gene TRBV9, with 14 bases fitting TRBD2. CDR3 length: 20 amino acids. With V trimmed by 0 bases and J by 0 bases, 9 bases remained unmatched. Germline values: CDR1 SGDLS, CDR2 YYNGEE. The CDR3 spells CASSVAGLAGVDTSTDTQYF. The CDR3 DNA reads as TGTGCCAGCAGCGTAGCGGGACTAGCGGGGGTCGATACCAGCACAGATACGCAGTATTTT.

This chain joins TRBV7-3 and TRBJ2-3, with 7 bases aligning to TRBD1. CDR1 SGHTA and CDR2 FQGTGA come from the germline V gene. CDR3 size: 16 residues. V shed 1 base and J 1 base; nucleotides not matched to a gene: 5. The CDR3 DNA reads as TGTGCCAGCAGCTTAATCCCAGGGGGAGGCACAGATACGCAGTATTTT. This encodes CASSLIPGGGTDTQYF.

The rearrangement links TRBV28 to TRBJ2-7; D unresolved. With 2 bases removed from V and 4 bases from J, the gap between germline ends came to 9 bases. The CDR3 has 13 residues. The V gene's germline CDR1 is MDHEN and CDR2 SYDVKM. This chain's CDR3 is CASSLGPRYEQYF. The CDR3 DNA reads as TGTGCCAGCAGTTTAGGACCCCGTTACGAGCAGTACTTC.

The rearrangement links TRBV5-1 to TRBJ1-1; 7 bases line up with TRBD1. Germline CDR1 and CDR2: SGHRS and YFSETQ. The V gene end was trimmed by 5 bases and the J gene end by 1 base; junction bases not matched to a gene: 2. This CDR3 has 13 residues. The CDR3 loop is CASSGDRNTEAFF. The CDR3 nucleotides are TGCGCCAGCAGTGGGGACAGGAACACTGAAGCTTTCTTT.

The chain carries TRBV11-2 and TRBJ2-2; either TRBD1 or TRBD2 may fit D (6 bases each). Looked up from germline, CDR1 is SGHAT and CDR2 is FQNNGV. V dropped 4 bases and J dropped 5 bases, with 14 bases sitting between them. There are 15 residues in the CDR3. The CDR3 DNA is TGTGCCAGCAGCTCAGTGAGGGGGAGGACCGGGGAGCTGTTTTTT. Translation gives CASSSVRGRTGELFF. Supplemented by reference TRBV11-2 and TRBJ2-2, the full variable domain reads EAGVAQSPRYKIIEKRQSVAFWCNPISGHATLYWYQQILGQGPKLLIQFQNNGVVDDSQLPKDRFSAERLKGVDSTLKIQPAKLEDSAVYLCASSSVRGRTGELFFGEGSRLTVL.

This sequence joins TRBV10-3 and TRBJ2-1; 12 bases match TRBD2. J gave up 8 bases and V 10 bases, and 9 bases lay outside the gene matches. Germline values: CDR1 ENHRY, CDR2 SYGVKD. The CDR3 sequence is 14 residues long. The CDR3 here is CATMTSGSSHEQFF. CDR3 DNA: TGTGCCACCATGACTAGCGGGAGCAGTCATGAGCAGTTCTTC.

The CDR3 coding sequence is TGTGCCAGCAGCTTGACAGGGACGGGCAATCAGCCCCAGCATTTT. It translates to CASSLTGTGNQPQHF. The rearrangement links TRBV5-5 to TRBJ1-5; D may be TRBD1 (6 bases). Germline V gene data show CDR1 as SGHKS and CDR2 as YYEKEE (reference sequence). With 1 base removed from V and 2 bases from J, the gap between germline ends came to 10 bases. This CDR3 is built from 15 residues.

This rearrangement joins TRBV6-5 to TRBJ2-7; a weak D match, TRBD2 (6 bases). CDR1 is MNHEY and CDR2 is SVGAGI in the germline V gene. Trimming shortened V by 6 bases and J by 2 bases, and 11 bases separated the two germline ends. The CDR3 length is 13 residues. The CDR3 DNA sequence: TGTGCCAGCAGCCCCCCGGGGGCCTACGAGCAGTACTTC. Protein sequence: CASSPPGAYEQYF.